One sample yielded the 4 T cell receptor beta chains listed below, sequenced in a study of cytomegalovirus exposure and HLA in healthy donors (dated by TCRdb to the late 2010s). The library was prepared using the immunoSEQ multiplex PCR assay. TCRdb retrieved this table from immuneACCESS and kept in-frame rearrangements only. Not all clones are present; in checked studies, unresolved V genes account for under half, and no reason is known for the remainder. For this sample there are some 260,000 clones; roughly 88% appear just once. In total, the top ten clones hold roughly 3% of the sample. The sequenced sample was PBMCs. Every receptor here comes from a woman in her 30s in good health and CMV-seronegative.

This clone came up once. This chain joins TRBV27 and TRBJ2-3; TRBD1 might be the D (6 bases). V lost 3 bases and J lost 1, with 11 bases in between. In germline, CDR1 is MNHEY, CDR2 SMNVEV (reference sequence). The CDR3 runs 15 residues. The CDR3 region is CASSFVQGGTDTQYF. In DNA form, the CDR3 reads TGTGCCAGCAGTTTCGTACAGGGCGGCACAGATACGCAGTATTTT.

The rearrangement links TRBV28 to TRBJ2-3, with D unresolved. The CDR3 is 17 residues long. Germline V CDR1 and CDR2: MDHEN, SYDVKM. V lost 8 bases and J 0 bases, leaving 21 bases between the germline ends. The CDR3 sequence: CASAQDRVDTSTDTQYF. In nucleotides, the CDR3 is TGTGCCAGCGCTCAAGATCGGGTTGATACTAGCACAGATACGCAGTATTTT.

This clone was counted once. This rearrangement joins TRBV11-1 to TRBJ1-5; the D is unclear. The CDR3 contains 16 residues. V dropped 1 base and J dropped 1 base, with 11 bases sitting between them. Germline values: CDR1 SGHAT, CDR2 FQDESV (reference sequence). Here the CDR3 reads CASSLVAQTSNQPQHF. CDR3 sequence (DNA): TGTGCCAGCAGCTTAGTGGCACAGACGAGCAATCAGCCCCAGCATTTT.

The chain combines TRBV10-2 with TRBJ2-7; D not certain. Germline V lookup: CDR1 WSHSY, CDR2 SAAADI. The ends were cut back, 7 bases at V and 5 bases at J, with 27 bases in the middle. The CDR3 loop spans 17 amino acids. The CDR3 DNA reads TGCGCCAGCACCCTGAGTCGTCTCCGAGACGCCCCCGACGAGCAGTACTTC. Protein: CASTLSRLRDAPDEQYF.